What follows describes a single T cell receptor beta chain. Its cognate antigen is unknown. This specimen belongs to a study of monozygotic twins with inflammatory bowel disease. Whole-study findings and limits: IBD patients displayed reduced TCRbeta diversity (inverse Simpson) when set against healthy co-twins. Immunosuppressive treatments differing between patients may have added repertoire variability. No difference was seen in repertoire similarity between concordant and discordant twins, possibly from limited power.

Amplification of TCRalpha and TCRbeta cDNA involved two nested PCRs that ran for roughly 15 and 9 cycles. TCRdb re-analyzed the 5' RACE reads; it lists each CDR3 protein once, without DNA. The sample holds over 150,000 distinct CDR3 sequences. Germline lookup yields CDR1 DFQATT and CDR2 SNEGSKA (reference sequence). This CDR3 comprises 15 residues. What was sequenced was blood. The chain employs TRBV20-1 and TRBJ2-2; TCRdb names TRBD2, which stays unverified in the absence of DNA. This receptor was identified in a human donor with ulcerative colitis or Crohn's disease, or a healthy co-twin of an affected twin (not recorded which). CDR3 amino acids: CSASRLAGGTGELFF.